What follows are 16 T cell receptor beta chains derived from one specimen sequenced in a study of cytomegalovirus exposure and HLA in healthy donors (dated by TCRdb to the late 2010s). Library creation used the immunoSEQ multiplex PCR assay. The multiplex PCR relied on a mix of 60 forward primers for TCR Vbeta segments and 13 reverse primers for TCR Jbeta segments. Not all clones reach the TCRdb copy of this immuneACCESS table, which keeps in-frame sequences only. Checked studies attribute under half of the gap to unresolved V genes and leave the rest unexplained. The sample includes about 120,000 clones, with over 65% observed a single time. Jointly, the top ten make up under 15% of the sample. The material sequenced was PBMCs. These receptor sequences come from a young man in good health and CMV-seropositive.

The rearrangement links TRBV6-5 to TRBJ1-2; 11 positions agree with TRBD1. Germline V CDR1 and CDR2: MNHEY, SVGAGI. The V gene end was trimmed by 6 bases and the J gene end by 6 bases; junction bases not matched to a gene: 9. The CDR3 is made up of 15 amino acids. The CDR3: CASSLGTGGIDGYTF. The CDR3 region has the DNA TGTGCCAGCAGCCTCGGGACAGGGGGTATAGATGGCTACACCTTC.

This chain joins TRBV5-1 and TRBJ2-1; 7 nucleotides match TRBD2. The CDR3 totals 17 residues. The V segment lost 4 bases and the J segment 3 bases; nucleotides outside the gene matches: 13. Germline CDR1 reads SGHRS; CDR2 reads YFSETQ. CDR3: CASSPGRAPDVYNEQFF. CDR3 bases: TGCGCCAGCAGCCCTGGGAGGGCGCCCGACGTCTACAATGAGCAGTTCTTC.

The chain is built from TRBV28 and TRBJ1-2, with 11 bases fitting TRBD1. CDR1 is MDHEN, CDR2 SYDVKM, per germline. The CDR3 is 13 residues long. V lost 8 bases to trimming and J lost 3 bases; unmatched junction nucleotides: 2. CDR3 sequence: CASGQGADYGYTF. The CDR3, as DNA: TGTGCCAGCGGACAGGGGGCGGACTATGGCTACACCTTC.

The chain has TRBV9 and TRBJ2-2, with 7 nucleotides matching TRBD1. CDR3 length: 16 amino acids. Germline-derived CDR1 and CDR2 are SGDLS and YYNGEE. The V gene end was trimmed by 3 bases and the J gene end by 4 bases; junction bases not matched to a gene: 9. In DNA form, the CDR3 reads TGTGCCAGCAGCGGACAGACAGGGTCTAGCACCGGGGAGCTGTTTTTT. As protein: CASSGQTGSSTGELFF.

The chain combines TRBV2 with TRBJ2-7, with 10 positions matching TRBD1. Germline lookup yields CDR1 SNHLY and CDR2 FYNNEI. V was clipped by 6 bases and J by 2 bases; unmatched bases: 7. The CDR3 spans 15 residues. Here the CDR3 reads CASRYRDRGPYEQYF. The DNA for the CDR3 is TGTGCCAGCAGGTACCGGGACAGGGGTCCCTACGAGCAGTACTTC.

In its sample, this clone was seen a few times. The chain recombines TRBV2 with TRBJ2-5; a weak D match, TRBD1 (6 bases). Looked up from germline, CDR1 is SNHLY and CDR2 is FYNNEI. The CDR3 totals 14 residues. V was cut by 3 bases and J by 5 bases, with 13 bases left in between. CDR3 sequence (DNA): TGTGCCAGCAGTGAGTCTCCAGGGGTGGAGACCCAGTACTTC. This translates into CASSESPGVETQYF. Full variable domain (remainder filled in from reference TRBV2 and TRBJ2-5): EPEVTQTPSHQVTQMGQEVILRCVPISNHLYFYWYRQILGQKVEFLVSFYNNEISEKSEIFDDQFSVERPDGSNFTLKIRSTKLEDSAMYFCASSESPGVETQYFGPGTRLLVL.

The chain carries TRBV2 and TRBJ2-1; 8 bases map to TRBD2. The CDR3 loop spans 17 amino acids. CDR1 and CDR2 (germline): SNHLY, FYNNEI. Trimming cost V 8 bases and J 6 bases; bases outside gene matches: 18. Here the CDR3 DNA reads TGTGCCAGCGGATCAATGGCTCGGAGACTAGCGCTCAATGAGCAGTTCTTC. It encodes CASGSMARRLALNEQFF.

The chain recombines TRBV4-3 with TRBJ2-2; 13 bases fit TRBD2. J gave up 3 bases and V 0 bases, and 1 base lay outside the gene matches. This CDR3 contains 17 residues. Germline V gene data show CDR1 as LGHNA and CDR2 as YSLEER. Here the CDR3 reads CASSQDGLAGDTGELFF. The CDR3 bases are TGCGCCAGCAGCCAAGATGGACTAGCGGGGGACACCGGGGAGCTGTTTTTT.

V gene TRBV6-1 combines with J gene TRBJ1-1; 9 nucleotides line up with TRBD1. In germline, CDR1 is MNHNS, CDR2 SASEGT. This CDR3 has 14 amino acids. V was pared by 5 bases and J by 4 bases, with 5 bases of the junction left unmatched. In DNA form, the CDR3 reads TGTGCCAGCAGTTCGGGACAGGGTTCCACTGAAGCTTTCTTT. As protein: CASSSGQGSTEAFF.

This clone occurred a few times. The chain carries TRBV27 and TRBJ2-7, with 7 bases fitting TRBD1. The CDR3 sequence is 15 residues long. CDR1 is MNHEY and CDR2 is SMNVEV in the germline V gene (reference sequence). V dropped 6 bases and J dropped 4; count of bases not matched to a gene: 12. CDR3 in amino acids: CASRNRGTGVYEQYF. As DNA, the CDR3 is TGTGCCAGCAGGAACAGGGGTACAGGGGTGTACGAGCAGTACTTC.

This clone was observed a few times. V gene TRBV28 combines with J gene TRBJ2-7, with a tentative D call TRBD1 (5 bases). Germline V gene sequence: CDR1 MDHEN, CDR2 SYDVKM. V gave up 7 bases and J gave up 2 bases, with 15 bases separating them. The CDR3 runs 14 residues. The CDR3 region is CASKGAGTTYEQYF. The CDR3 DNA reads TGTGCCAGCAAAGGGGCAGGTACGACCTACGAGCAGTACTTC.

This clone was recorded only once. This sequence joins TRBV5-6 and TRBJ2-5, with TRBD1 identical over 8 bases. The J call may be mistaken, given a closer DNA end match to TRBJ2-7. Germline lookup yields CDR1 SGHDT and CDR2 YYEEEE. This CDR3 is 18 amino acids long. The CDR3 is CASSFGSLEQGVIYEQYF. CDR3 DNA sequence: TGTGCCAGCAGCTTCGGAAGTTTGGAACAGGGGGTTATCTACGAGCAGTACTTC.

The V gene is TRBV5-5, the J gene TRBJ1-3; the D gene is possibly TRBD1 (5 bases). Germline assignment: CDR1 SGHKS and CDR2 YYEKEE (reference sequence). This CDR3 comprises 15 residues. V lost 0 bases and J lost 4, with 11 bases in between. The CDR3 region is CASSLEQGGGNTIYF. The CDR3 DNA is TGTGCCAGCAGCTTGGAGCAGGGAGGGGGAAACACCATATATTTT.

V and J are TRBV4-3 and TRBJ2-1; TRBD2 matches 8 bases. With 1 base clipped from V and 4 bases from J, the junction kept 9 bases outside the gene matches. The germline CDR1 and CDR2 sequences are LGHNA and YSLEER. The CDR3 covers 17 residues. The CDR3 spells CASSQVSSGGFYNEQFF. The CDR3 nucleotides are TGCGCCAGCAGCCAAGTATCCAGCGGGGGCTTTTACAATGAGCAGTTCTTC.

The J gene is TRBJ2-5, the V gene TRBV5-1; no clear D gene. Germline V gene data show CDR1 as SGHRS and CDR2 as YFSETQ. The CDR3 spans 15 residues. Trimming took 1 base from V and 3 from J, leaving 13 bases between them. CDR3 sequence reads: CASSLYRGREETQYF. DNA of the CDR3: TGCGCCAGCAGCTTGTATCGTGGCCGGGAAGAGACCCAGTACTTC.

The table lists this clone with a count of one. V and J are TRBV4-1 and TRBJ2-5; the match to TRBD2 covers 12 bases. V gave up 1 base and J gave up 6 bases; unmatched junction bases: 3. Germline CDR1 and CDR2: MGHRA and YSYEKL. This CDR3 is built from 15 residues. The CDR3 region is CASSQGTSGEKTQYF. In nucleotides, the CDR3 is TGCGCCAGCAGCCAAGGGACTAGCGGGGAAAAGACCCAGTACTTC.